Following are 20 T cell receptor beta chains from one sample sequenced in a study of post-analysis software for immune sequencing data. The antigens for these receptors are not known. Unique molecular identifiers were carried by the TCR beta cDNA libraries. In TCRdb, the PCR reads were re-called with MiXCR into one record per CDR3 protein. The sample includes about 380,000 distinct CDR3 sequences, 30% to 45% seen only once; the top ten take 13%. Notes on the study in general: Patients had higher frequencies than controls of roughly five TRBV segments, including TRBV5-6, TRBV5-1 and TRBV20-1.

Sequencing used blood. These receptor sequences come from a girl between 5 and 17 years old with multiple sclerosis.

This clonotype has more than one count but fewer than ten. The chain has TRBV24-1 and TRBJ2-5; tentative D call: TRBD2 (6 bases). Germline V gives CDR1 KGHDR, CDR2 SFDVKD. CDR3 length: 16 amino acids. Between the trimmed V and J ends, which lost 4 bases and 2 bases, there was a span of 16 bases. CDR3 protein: CATSDPPGGPQETQYF. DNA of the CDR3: TGTGCCACCAGTGACCCTCCCGGGGGTCCACAAGAGACCCAGTACTTC.

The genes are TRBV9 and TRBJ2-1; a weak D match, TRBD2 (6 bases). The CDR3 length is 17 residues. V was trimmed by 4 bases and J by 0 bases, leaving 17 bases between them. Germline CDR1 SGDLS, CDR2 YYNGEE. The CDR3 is CASSPGLSRDSYNEQFF. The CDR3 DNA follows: TGTGCCAGCAGCCCCGGACTAAGCCGGGACTCCTACAATGAGCAGTTCTTC.

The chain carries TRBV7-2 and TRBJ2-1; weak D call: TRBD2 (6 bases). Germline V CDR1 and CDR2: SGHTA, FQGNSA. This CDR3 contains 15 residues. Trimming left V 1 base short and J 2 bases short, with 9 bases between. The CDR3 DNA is TGTGCCAGCAGCTTAGACTCGGGGGCCTACAATGAGCAGTTCTTC. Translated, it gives CASSLDSGAYNEQFF.

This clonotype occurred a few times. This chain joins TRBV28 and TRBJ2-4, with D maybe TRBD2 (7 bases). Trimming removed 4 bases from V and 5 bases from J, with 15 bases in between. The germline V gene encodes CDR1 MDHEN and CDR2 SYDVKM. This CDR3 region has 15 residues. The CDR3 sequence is CASSSPWEGENIQYF. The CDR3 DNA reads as TGTGCCAGCAGTTCACCCTGGGAGGGGGAAAACATTCAGTACTTC.

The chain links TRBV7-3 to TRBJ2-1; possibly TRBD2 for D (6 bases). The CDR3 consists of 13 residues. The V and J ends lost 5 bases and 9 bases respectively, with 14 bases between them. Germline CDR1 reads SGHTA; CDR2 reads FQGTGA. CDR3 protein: CASSPHVGSEQFF. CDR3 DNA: TGTGCCAGCAGCCCTCATGTCGGGAGTGAGCAGTTCTTC.

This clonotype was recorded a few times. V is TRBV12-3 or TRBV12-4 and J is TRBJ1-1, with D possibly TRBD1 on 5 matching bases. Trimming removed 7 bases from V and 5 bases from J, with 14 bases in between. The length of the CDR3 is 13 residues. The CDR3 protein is CASNVGVGTEAFF. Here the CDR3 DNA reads TGTGCCAGCAACGTGGGGGTCGGAACTGAAGCTTTCTTT.

DNA of the CDR3: TGTGCCAGCACCTCGGGTATGGAGACCCAGTACTTC. As protein: CASTSGMETQYF. J is TRBJ2-5 and V is TRBV7-9; D not resolved. The V gene's germline CDR1 is SEHNR and CDR2 FQNEAQ (reference sequence). Trimming shortened V by 7 bases and J by 5 bases, and 11 bases separated the two germline ends. The CDR3 is 12 residues long.

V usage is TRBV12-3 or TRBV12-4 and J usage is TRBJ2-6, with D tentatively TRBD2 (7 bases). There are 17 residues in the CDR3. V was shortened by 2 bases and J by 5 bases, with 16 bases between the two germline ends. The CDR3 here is CASSLWGGGPRANVLTF. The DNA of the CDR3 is TGTGCCAGCAGTTTATGGGGCGGGGGCCCGAGGGCCAACGTCCTGACTTTC.

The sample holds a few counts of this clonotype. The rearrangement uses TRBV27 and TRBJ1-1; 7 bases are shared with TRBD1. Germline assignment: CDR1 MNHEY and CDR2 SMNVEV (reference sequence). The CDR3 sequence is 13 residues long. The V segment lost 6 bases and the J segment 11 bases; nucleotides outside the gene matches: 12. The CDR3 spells CASSQGGGVGAFF. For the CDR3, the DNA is TGTGCCAGCAGCCAGGGGGGAGGGGTTGGGGCTTTCTTT.

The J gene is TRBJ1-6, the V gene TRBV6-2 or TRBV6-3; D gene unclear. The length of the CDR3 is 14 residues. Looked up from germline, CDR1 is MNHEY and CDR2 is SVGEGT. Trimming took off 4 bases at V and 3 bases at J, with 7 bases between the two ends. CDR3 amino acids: CASSSGDYNSPLHF. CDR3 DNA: TGTGCCAGCAGTTCCGGGGACTATAATTCACCCCTCCACTTT.

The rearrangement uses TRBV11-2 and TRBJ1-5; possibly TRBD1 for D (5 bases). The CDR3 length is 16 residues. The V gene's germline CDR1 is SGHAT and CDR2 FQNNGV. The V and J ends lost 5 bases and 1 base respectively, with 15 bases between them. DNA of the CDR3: TGTGCCAGCAGCGCTCAACCGCGGGACAGCAATCAGCCCCAGCATTTT. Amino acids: CASSAQPRDSNQPQHF.

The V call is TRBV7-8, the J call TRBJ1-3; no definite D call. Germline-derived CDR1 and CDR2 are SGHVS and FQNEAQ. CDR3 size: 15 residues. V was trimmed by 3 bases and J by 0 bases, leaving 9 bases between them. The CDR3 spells CASSFQTFSGNTIYF. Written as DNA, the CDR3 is TGTGCCAGCAGCTTCCAGACATTCTCTGGAAACACCATATATTTT.

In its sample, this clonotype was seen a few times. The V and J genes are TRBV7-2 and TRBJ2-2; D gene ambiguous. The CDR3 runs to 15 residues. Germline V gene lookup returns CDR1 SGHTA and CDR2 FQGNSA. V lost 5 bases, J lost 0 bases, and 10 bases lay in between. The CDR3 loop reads CASSGNPANTGELFF. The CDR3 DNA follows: TGTGCCAGCAGCGGGAACCCTGCGAACACCGGGGAGCTGTTTTTT.

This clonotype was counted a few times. The CDR3, as DNA: TGTGCCAGCAGCTACGGAGGGCGCAATGAGCAGTTCTTC. Protein sequence: CASSYGGRNEQFF. The chain is built from TRBV12-3 or TRBV12-4 and TRBJ2-1, with a possible D match to TRBD2 (6 bases). Trimming cost V 6 bases and J 6 bases, with 12 bases left between them. The CDR3 has 13 amino acids.

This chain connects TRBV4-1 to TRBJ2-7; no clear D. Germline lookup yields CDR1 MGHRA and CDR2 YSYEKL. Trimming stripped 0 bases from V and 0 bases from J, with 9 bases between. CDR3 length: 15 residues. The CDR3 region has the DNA TGCGCCAGCAGCCAAGAATGGCAGGTCTCCTACGAGCAGTACTTC. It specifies CASSQEWQVSYEQYF.

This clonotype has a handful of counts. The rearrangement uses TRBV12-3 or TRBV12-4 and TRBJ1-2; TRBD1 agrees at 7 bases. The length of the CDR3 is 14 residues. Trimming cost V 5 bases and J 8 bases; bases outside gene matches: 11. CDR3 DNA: TGTGCCAGCAGTCCCCGGACAGGCGCCGGGGGCTACACCTTC. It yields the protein CASSPRTGAGGYTF.

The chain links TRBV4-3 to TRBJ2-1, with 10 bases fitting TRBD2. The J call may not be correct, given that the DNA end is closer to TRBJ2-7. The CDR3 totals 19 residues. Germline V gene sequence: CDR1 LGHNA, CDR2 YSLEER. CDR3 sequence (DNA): TGCGCCAGCAGCCAAGACTTTCTAGCGGGGGAACCCACCTACAATGAGCAGTACTTC. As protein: CASSQDFLAGEPTYNEQYF.

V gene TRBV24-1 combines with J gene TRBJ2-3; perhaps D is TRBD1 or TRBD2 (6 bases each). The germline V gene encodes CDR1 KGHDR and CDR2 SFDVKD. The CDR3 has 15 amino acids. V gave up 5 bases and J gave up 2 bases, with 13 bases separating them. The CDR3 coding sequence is TGTGCCACCAGTGCGAGGGGGGCCATCACAGATACGCAGTATTTT. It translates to CATSARGAITDTQYF.

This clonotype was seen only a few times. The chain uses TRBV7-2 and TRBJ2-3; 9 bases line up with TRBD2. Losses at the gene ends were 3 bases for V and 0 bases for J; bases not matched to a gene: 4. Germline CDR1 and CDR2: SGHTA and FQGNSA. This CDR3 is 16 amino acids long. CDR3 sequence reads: CASSLSGGSSTDTQYF. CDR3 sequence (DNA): TGTGCCAGCAGCTTGAGCGGGGGGTCTAGCACAGATACGCAGTATTTT.

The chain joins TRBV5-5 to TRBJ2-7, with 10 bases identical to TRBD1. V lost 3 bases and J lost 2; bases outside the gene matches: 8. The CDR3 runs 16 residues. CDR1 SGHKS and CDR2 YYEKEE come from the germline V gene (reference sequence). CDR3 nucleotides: TGTGCCAGCAGCTCCAGACAGGGGGCGACAACCTACGAGCAGTACTTC. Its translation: CASSSRQGATTYEQYF.